The 3 T cell receptor beta chains presented below share a single source sample, sequenced in a study of cytotoxic CD8 clonotypes in ibrutinib-treated CLL. Libraries were prepared by immunoSEQ multiplex PCR; TCRdb keeps only in-frame clonotypes and omits some of them. The repertoire includes approximately 45,000 clones, 69% of them detected once, and roughly 13% sits in the top ten. This specimen consisted of PBMCs, obtained after 12 months of ibrutinib treatment. The receptors here all came from a human donor with chronic lymphocytic leukemia.

This clone came up once. The chain combines TRBV18 with TRBJ1-6, with 9 nucleotides matching TRBD1. Germline lookup yields CDR1 KGHSH and CDR2 LQKENI. Trimming removed 3 bases from V and 4 bases from J; junction bases left unmatched: 10. The CDR3 is made up of 18 amino acids. The CDR3 region has the DNA TGTGCCAGCTCACCCCCAGACAGGGGGTCCGTTTATAATTCACCCCTCCACTTT. Translated: CASSPPDRGSVYNSPLHF.

The chain carries TRBV7-3 and TRBJ2-7; 8 bases are a match to TRBD2. The CDR3 is 14 residues long. Germline lookup yields CDR1 SGHTA and CDR2 FQGTGA. V lost 10 bases and J lost 3; bases outside the gene matches: 11. The CDR3 sequence is CANTAGGQRYEQYF. CDR3 nucleotide sequence: TGTGCCAACACGGCGGGGGGCCAACGCTACGAGCAGTACTTC. Variable domain in full (rest from reference TRBV7-3 and TRBJ2-7): GAGVSQTPSNKVTEKGKYVELRCDPISGHTALYWYRQSLGQGPEFLIYFQGTGAADDSGLPNDRFFAVRPEGSVSTLKIQRTERGDSAVYLCANTAGGQRYEQYFGPGTRLTVT.

The sample holds a few counts of this clone. The chain carries TRBV18 and TRBJ2-5; D is possibly TRBD1 (5 bases). V was trimmed by 0 bases and J by 4 bases, leaving 6 bases between them. The CDR3 spans 13 residues. From germline, CDR1 is KGHSH and CDR2 LQKENI. CDR3 sequence reads: CASSPPGRETQYF. CDR3 DNA sequence: TGTGCCAGCTCACCACCGGGGCGAGAGACCCAGTACTTC.